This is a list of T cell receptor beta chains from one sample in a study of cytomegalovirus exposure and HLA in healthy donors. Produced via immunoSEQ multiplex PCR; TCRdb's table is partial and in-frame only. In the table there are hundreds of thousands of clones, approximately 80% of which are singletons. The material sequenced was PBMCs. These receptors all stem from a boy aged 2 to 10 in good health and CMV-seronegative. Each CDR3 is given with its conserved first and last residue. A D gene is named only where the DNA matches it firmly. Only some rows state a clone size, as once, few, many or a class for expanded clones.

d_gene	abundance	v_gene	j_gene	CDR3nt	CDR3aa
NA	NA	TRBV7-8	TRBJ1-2	TGTGCCAGCAGCTTAGCGAAACAGCATTACTATGGCTACACCTTC	CASSLAKQHYYGYTF
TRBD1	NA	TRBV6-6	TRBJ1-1	TGTGCCAGCAGTTACCCGGGACAGGAGAACACTGAAGCTTTCTTT	CASSYPGQENTEAFF
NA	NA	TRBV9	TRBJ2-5	TGTGCCAGCAGCGTGGGTTGGCAGAGGGAGACCCAGTACTTC	CASSVGWQRETQYF
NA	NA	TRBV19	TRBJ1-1	TGTGCCACCCGGACAGAGGGGACTGAAGCTTTCTTT	CATRTEGTEAFF
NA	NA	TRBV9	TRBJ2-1	TGTGCCAGCAGCGTACAGGGAGGCAATGAGCAGTTCTTC	CASSVQGGNEQFF
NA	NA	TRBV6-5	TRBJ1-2	TGTGCCAGCAGTTACCGGGATGCCTATGGCTACACCTTC	CASSYRDAYGYTF
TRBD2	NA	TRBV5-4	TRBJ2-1	TGTGCCAGCAGCGGGACTAGTTTAAAGCAGTTCTTC	CASSGTSLKQFF
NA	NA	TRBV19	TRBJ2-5	TGTGCCAGTAGTATCGGACTTCAAGAGACCCAGTACTTC	CASSIGLQETQYF
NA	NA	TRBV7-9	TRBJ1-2	TGTGCCAGCAGCTTAGGGTCGACATTAATTAACTATGGCTACACCTTC	CASSLGSTLINYGYTF
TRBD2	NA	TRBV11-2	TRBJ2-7	TGTGCCAGCAGCTTAGTGTCTGGGTGGCTAGCGGGAGAGGAGCAGTACTTC	CASSLVSGWLAGEEQYF
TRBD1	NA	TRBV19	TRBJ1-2	TGTGCCAGTAGTATAGACCCCCGCGCCGGGACAGCCGCTAACTATGGCTACACCTTC	CASSIDPRAGTAANYGYTF
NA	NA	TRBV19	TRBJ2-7	TGTGCCAGTAGTATAGTTCATCGGGACTACGAGCAGTACTTC	CASSIVHRDYEQYF
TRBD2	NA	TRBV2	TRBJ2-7	TGTGCCAGCAGCCTACTAGCGGGAGGAGACGAGCAGTACTTC	CASSLLAGGDEQYF
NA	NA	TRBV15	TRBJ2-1	TGTGCCACCAGGAAGCTAGCCGGGGGTAGAAGCTCCTACAATGAGCAGTTCTTC	CATRKLAGGRSSYNEQFF
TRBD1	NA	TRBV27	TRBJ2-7	TGTGCCAGCAGTTTGTGGACAGGCTCCTACGAGCAGTACTTC	CASSLWTGSYEQYF
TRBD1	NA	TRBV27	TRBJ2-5	TGTGCCAGCAGTACGGACAGGGAAGTGTGGTACTTC	CASSTDREVWYF
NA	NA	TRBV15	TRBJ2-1	TGTGCCACCAGCCGAGCTAGGGAGCAGTTCTTC	CATSRAREQFF
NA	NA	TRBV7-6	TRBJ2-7	TGTGCCAGCAGCTTCAACTACGAGCAGTACTTC	CASSFNYEQYF
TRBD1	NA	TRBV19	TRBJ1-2	TGTGCCAGTACCGACAGGGGCTATGGCTACACCTTC	CASTDRGYGYTF
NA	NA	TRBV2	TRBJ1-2	TGTGCCAGCAGGGCGGGACGGACGGACCCAACCATACCTTATAAGCATGGCTACACCTTC	CASRAGRTDPTIPYKHGYTF
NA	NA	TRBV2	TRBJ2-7	TGTGCCAGCAAGAGTGGGGCAGGGGGGAACGAGCAGTACTTC	CASKSGAGGNEQYF
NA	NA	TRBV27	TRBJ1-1	TGTGCCAGCAGGACCCGGGGGGGCACTGAAGCTTTCTTT	CASRTRGGTEAFF
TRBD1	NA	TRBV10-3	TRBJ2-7	TGTGCCATCAGTGAACCGGGACAGGGGTTCAACGAGCAGTACTTC	CAISEPGQGFNEQYF
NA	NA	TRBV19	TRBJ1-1	TGTGCCAGCTCCCGGGACAAGGTGGGAACTGAAGCTTTCTTT	CASSRDKVGTEAFF
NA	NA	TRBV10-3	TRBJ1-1	TGTGCCATCAGTGAGTTGTCGGGGGGCGCGGGGACTGAAGCTTTCTTT	CAISELSGGAGTEAFF
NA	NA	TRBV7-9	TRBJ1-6	TGTGCCAGCAGCTTAGATGGGGCCGTGGATGATTCACCCCTCCACTTT	CASSLDGAVDDSPLHF
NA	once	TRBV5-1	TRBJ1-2	TGCGCCAGCAGCTTGGGCAGAAACTATGGCTACACCTTC	CASSLGRNYGYTF
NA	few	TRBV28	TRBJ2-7	TGTGCCAGCAGTCCCCGGACTACCCGCTACGAGCAGTACTTC	CASSPRTTRYEQYF
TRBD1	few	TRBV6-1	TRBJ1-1	TGTGCCAGCAGAGGGGCAGGGGGCGGTGAAGCTTTCTTT	CASRGAGGGEAFF
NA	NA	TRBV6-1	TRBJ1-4	TGTGCCAGCAGTGAAGTCGGGGGTAGGGAAAAACTGTTTTTT	CASSEVGGREKLFF
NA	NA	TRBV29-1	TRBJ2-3	TGCAGCGTCGAAGGTCCCCGAGGTAGAGGCACAGATACGCAGTATTTT	CSVEGPRGRGTDTQYF
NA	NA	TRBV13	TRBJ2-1	TGTGCCAGCAGCCTCTTCGGCTCCTACAATGAGCAGTTCTTC	CASSLFGSYNEQFF
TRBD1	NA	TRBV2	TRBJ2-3	TGTGCCAGCAGTAGCTCAGGGGGTGGAGGCACAGATACGCAGTATTTT	CASSSSGGGGTDTQYF
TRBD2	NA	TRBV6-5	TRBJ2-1	TGTGCCAGCAGTGCGTTAGCGGGAGGGCATCATGAGCAGTTCTTC	CASSALAGGHHEQFF